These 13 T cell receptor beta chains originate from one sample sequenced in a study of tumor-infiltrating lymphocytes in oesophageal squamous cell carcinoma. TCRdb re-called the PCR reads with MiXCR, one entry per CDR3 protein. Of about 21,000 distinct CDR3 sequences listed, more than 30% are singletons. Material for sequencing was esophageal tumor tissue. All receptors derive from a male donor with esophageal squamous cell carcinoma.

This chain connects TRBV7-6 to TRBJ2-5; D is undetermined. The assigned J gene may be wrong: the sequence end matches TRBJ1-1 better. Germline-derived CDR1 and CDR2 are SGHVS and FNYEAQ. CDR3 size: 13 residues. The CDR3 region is CASSSFRETEAFF. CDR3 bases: TGTGCCAGCAGCTCGTTCCGGGAAACTGAAGCTTTCTTT.

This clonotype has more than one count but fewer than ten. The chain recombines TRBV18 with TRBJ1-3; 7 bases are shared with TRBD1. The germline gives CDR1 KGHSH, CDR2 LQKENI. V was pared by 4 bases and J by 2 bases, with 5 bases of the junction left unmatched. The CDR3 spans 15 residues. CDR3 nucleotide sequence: TGTGCCAGCTCACTCCGACAGGGTACTGGAAACACCATATATTTT. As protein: CASSLRQGTGNTIYF.

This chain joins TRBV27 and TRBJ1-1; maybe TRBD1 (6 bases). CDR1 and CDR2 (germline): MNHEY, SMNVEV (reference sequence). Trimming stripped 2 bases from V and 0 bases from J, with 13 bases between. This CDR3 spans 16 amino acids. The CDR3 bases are TGTGCCAGCAGTTTAAGCCCGGGGGCCATGAACACTGAAGCTTTCTTT. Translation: CASSLSPGAMNTEAFF.

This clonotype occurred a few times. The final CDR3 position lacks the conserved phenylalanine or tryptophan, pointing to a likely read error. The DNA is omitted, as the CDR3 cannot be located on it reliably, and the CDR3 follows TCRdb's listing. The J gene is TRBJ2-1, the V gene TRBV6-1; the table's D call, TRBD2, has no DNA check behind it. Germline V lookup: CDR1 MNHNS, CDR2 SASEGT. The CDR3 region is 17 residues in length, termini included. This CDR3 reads CASSGEAGGNYGYTFGS.

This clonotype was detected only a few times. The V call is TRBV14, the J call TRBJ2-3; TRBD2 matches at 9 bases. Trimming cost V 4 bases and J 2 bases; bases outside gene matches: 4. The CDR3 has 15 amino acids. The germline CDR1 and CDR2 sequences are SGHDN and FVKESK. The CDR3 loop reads CASSPGTSITDTQYF. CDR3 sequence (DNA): TGTGCCAGCAGCCCCGGGACTAGCATCACAGATACGCAGTATTTT.

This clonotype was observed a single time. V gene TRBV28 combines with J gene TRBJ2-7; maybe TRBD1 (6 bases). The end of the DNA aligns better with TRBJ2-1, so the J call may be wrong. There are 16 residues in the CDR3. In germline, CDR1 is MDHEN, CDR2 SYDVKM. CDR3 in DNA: TGTGCCAGCAGTTCCGGCACGACAGGCGTAGGTGGGACCCAGTTCTTC. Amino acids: CASSSGTTGVGGTQFF.

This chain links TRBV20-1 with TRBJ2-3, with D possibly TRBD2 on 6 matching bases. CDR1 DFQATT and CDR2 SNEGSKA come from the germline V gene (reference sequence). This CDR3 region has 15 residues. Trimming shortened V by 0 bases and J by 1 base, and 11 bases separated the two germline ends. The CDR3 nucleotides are TGCAGTGCTAGAGATGCGGGACTCGGCACAGATACGCAGTATTTT. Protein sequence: CSARDAGLGTDTQYF.

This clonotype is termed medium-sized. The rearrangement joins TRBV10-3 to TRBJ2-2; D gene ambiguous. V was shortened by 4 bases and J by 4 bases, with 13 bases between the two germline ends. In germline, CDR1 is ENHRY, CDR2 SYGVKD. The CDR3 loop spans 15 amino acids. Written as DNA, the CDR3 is TGTGCCATCAGTGGGCAACCCGGACCCACCGGGGAGCTGTTTTTT. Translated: CAISGQPGPTGELFF.

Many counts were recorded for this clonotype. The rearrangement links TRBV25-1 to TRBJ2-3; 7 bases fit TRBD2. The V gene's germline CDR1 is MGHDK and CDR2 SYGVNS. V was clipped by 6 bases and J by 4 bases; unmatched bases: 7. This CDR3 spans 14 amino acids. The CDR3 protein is CASSYAGVPDTQYF. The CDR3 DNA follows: TGTGCCAGCAGCTACGCGGGAGTTCCAGATACGCAGTATTTT.

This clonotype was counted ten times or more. The CDR3 loop reads CAGRTSGRSEQFF. For the CDR3, the DNA is TGTGCCGGGAGGACTAGCGGGAGATCGGAGCAGTTCTTC. This sequence joins TRBV28 and TRBJ2-1; 13 positions match TRBD2. CDR3 length: 13 residues. J gave up 10 bases and V 11 bases, and 8 bases lay outside the gene matches. Germline V gene data show CDR1 as MDHEN and CDR2 as SYDVKM.

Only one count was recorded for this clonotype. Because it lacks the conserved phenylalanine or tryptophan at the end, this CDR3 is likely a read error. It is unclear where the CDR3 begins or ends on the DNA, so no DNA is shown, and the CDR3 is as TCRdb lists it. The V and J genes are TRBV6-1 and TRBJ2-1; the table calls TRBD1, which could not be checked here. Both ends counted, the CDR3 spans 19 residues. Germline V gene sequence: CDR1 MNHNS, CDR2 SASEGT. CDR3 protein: CASSPGAYRDNNYGYTFGS.

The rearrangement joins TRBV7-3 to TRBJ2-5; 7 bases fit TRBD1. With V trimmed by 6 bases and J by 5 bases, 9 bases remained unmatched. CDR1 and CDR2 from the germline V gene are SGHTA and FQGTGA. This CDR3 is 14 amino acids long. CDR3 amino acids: CASSAQGRGETQYF. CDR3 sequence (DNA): TGTGCCAGCAGTGCACAGGGGAGAGGGGAGACCCAGTACTTC.

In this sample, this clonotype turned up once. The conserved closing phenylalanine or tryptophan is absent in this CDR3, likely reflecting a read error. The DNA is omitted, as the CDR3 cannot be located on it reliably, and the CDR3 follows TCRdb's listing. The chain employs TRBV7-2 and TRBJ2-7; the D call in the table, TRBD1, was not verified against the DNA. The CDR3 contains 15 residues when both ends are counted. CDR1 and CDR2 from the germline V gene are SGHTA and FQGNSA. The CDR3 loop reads CASSLTGFHEQYFGS.